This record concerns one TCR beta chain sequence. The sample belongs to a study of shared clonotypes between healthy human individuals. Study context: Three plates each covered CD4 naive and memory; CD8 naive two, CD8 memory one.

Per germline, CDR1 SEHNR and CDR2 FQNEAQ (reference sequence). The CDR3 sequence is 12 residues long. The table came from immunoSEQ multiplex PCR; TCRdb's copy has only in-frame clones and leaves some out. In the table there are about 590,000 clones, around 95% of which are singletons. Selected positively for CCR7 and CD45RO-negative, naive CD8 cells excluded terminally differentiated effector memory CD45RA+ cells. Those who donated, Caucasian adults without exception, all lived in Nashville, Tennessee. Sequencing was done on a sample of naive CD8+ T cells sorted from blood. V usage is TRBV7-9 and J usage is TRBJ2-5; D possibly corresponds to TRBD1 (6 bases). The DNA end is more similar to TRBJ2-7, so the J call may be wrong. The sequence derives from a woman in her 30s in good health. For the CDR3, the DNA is TGTGCCAGCAGCTTTGAAGGGGGCGAGCAGTACTTC. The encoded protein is CASSFEGGEQYF.